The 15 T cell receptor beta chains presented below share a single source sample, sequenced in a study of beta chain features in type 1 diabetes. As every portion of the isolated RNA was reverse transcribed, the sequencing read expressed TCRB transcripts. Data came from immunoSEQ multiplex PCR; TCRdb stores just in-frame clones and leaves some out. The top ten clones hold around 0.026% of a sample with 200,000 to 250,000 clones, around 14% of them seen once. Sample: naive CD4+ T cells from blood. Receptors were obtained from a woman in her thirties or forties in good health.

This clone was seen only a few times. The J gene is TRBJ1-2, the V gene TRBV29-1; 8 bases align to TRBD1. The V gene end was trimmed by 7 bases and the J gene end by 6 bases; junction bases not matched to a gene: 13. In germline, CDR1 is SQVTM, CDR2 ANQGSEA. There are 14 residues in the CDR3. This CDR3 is CSANGQGLSHGYTF. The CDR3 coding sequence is TGCAGCGCTAACGGACAGGGCCTATCTCATGGCTACACCTTC.

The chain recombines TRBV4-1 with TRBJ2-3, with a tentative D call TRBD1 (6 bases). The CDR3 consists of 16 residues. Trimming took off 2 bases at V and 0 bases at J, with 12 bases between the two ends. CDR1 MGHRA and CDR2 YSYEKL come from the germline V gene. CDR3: CASSQPTGLSTDTQYF. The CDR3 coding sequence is TGCGCCAGCAGCCAACCGACAGGTCTGAGCACAGATACGCAGTATTTT.

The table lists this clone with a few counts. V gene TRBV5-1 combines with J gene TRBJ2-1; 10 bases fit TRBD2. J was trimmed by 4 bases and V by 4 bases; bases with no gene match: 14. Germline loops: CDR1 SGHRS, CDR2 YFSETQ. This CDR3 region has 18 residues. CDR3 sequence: CASSGRTLAGPMYNEQFF. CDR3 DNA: TGCGCCAGCAGCGGGAGGACACTAGCGGGACCAATGTACAATGAGCAGTTCTTC.

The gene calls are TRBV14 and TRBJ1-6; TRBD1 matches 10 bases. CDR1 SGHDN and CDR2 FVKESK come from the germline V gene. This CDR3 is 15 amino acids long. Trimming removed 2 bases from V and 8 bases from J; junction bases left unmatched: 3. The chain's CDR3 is CASSQRTGGYSPLHF. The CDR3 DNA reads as TGTGCCAGCAGCCAAAGGACAGGGGGGTATTCACCCCTCCACTTT.

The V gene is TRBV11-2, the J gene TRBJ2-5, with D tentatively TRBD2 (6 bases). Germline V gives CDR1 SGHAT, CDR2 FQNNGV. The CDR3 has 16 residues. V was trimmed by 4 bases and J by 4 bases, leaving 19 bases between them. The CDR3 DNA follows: TGTGCCAGCAGCTCAAGTGGGCTAGCGAAACCAGAGACCCAGTACTTC. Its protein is CASSSSGLAKPETQYF.

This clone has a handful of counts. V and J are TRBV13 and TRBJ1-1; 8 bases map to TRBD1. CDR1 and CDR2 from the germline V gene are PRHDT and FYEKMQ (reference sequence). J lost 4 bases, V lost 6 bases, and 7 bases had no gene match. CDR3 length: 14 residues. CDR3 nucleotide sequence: TGTGCCAGCAGACAATTGGACAGGGCCACTGAAGCTTTCTTT. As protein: CASRQLDRATEAFF.

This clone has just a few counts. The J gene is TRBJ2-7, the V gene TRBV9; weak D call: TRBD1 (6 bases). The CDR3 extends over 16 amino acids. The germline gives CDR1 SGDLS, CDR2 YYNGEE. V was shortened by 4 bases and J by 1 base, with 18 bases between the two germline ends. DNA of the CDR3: TGTGCCAGCAGCCCGGCCGGACAGTTATCTTCCTACGAGCAGTACTTC. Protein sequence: CASSPAGQLSSYEQYF. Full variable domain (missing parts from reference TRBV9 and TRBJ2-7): DSGVTQTPKHLITATGQRVTLRCSPRSGDLSVYWYQQSLDQGLQFLIQYYNGEERAKGNILERFSAQQFPDLHSELNLSSLELGDSALYFCASSPAGQLSSYEQYFGPGTRLTVT.

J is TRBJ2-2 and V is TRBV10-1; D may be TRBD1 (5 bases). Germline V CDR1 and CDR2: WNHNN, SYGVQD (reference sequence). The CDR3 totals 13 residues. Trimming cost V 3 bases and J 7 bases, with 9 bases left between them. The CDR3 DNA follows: TGCGCCAGCAGTGACAGGGTGAACGGGGAGCTGTTTTTT. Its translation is CASSDRVNGELFF.

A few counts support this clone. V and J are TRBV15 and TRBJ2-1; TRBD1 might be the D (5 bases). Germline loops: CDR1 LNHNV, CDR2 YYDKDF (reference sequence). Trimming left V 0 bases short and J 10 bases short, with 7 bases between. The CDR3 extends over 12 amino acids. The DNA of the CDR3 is TGTGCCACCAGCAGAGATCGGACAGAGCAGTTCTTC. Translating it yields CATSRDRTEQFF.

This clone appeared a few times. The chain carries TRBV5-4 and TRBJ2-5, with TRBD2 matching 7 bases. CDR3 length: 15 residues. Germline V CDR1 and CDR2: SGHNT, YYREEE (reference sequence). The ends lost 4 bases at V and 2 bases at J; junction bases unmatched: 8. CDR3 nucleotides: TGTGCCAGCAGCCTGCGTGGGGGGGGGCAAGAGACCCAGTACTTC. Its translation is CASSLRGGGQETQYF.

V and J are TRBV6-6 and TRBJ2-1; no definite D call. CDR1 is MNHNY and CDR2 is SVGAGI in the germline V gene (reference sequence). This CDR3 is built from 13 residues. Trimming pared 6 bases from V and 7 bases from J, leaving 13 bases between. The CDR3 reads CASRRSPRNEQFF. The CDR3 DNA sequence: TGTGCCAGCAGGCGATCTCCCAGGAATGAGCAGTTCTTC.

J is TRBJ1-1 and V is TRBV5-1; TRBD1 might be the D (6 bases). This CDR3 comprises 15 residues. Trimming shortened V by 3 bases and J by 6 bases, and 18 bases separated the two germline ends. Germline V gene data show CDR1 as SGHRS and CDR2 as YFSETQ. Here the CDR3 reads CASSWEGRGDAEAFF. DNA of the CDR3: TGCGCCAGCAGCTGGGAGGGCAGGGGAGACGCTGAAGCTTTCTTT.

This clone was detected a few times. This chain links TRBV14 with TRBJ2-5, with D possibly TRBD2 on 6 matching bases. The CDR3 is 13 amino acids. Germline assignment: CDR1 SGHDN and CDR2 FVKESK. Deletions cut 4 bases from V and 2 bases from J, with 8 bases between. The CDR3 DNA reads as TGTGCCAGCAGCCGGGACTTTCAAGAGACCCAGTACTTC. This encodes CASSRDFQETQYF. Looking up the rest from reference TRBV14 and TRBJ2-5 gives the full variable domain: EAGVTQFPSHSVIEKGQTVTLRCDPISGHDNLYWYRRVMGKEIKFLLHFVKESKQDESGMPNNRFLAERTGGTYSTLKVQPAELEDSGVYFCASSRDFQETQYFGPGTRLLVL.

In DNA form, the CDR3 reads TGTGCCAGCAGCCGGGGTAGGGAGAGGGATCAGCCCCAGCATTTT. This translates into CASSRGRERDQPQHF. The V call is TRBV5-4, the J call TRBJ1-5, with unresolved D. CDR3 length: 15 amino acids. The germline V and J ends were trimmed by 4 bases and 5 bases, with 16 bases remaining between them. CDR1 and CDR2 (germline): SGHNT, YYREEE (reference sequence).

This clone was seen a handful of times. CDR3 in DNA: TGTGCCAGCAGTAGGGACTTCCCATACGAGCAGTACTTC. Its protein product is CASSRDFPYEQYF. The genes are TRBV6-1 and TRBJ2-5; perhaps TRBD2 as D (6 bases). The DNA end is a closer match to TRBJ2-7, so the J assignment may be wrong. In germline, CDR1 is MNHNS, CDR2 SASEGT. The CDR3 loop spans 13 amino acids.